This TCR beta chain stems from a study of post-analysis software for immune sequencing data. Study-wide findings and caveats: Higher frequency in patients than in controls was seen for about five TRBV segments, with TRBV5-6, TRBV5-1 and TRBV20-1 among them. Normalized Chao1 diversity was significantly lower in multiple sclerosis patients than in controls.

Incorporated into the TCR beta cDNA libraries were unique molecular identifiers, which served to reduce PCR and sequencing biases. Out of about 0.95 to 10 million T cells, 470,000 or so cDNA molecules were generated. From the PCR reads, TCRdb called clonotypes with MiXCR, one entry per CDR3 protein. The data contain more than 450,000 distinct CDR3 sequences, roughly 40% of them seen just once; the ten biggest clones take up roughly 1.7%. V gave up 6 bases and J gave up 4 bases; unmatched junction bases: 9. This CDR3 is 15 amino acids long. A word on this clonotype: Its matching antigen is unknown.

The TCR was taken from a girl aged 10 to 17 with multiple sclerosis. The sample consisted of blood. The chain combines TRBV12-3 or TRBV12-4 with TRBJ1-5; 7 nucleotides align to TRBD1. The CDR3 DNA reads as TGTGCCAGCAGGTTGACAGGGACCGGTAATCAGCCCCAGCATTTT. Translating it yields CASRLTGTGNQPQHF.